These 6 T cell receptor beta chains came from one sample sequenced in a study of neoadjuvant anti-PD-1 for oral cavity cancer. Profiling relied on immunoSEQ multiplex PCR, and the TCRdb table lists in-frame clones only, not all of them. The sample holds about 14,000 clones, 50% to 70% seen once. The material was PBMCs, obtained before nivolumab (anti-PD-1) treatment. The receptors here all came from a person between 35 and 79 years old with oral cavity squamous cell carcinoma.

V and J are TRBV28 and TRBJ2-7; D is undetermined. The V end was cut by 5 bases, the J end by 0 bases, with 23 bases between. The CDR3 contains 18 residues. Germline V gene lookup returns CDR1 MDHEN and CDR2 SYDVKM. The CDR3 DNA follows: TGTGCCAGCAGTCCCATTATCGTGTCAGGCCTCTTCTCCTACGAGCAGTACTTC. Encoded protein: CASSPIIVSGLFSYEQYF.

The chain employs TRBV6-1 and TRBJ2-7, with 8 bases identical to TRBD2. This CDR3 is built from 11 residues. The V gene end was trimmed by 6 bases and the J gene end by 12 bases; junction bases not matched to a gene: 7. CDR1 and CDR2 (germline): MNHNS, SASEGT. For the CDR3, the DNA is TGTGCCAGCAGAACCGGACTAGCTACGTACTTC. Protein product: CASRTGLATYF.

The rearrangement uses TRBV28 and TRBJ2-7; D uncertain. The CDR3 extends over 12 amino acids. V was trimmed by 7 bases and J by 3 bases, leaving 10 bases between them. Germline loops: CDR1 MDHEN, CDR2 SYDVKM. CDR3 residues: CASTSAIYEQYF. Here the CDR3 DNA reads TGTGCCAGCACCTCAGCGATCTACGAGCAGTACTTC.

The chain combines TRBV14 with TRBJ1-2; D call uncertain. The CDR3 totals 14 residues. V was clipped by 0 bases and J by 5 bases, with 10 bases between them. The germline gives CDR1 SGHDN, CDR2 FVKESK. The DNA of the CDR3 is TGTGCCAGCAGCCAAGATGGGTCAGTATATGGCTACACCTTC. Its protein product is CASSQDGSVYGYTF.

J is TRBJ1-6 and V is TRBV6-5; D ambiguous. CDR1 and CDR2 (germline): MNHEY, SVGAGI. The CDR3 has 14 residues. Trimming took 3 bases from V and 8 from J, leaving 11 bases between them. In DNA form, the CDR3 reads TGTGCCAGCAGTTATTCGACTTTTGATTCACCCCTCCACTTT. Protein product: CASSYSTFDSPLHF.

The chain combines TRBV2 with TRBJ2-7; a possible D gene is TRBD1 (6 bases). Trimming took off 6 bases at V and 6 bases at J, with 9 bases between the two ends. Germline V gene data show CDR1 as SNHLY and CDR2 as FYNNEI. The CDR3 extends over 11 amino acids. The DNA for the CDR3 is TGTGCCAGCAGAACAGGGCCCGAGCAGTACTTC. It encodes CASRTGPEQYF.